Reported below is one T cell receptor (beta chain). What antigen it recognizes has not been identified. No much larger clone is present one base from it, and per-base qualities are unavailable. Each collaborating institution followed its own protocols to collect whole blood in K2EDTA tubes. For TCRbeta analysis, collaborator samples were shipped as frozen whole blood, as isolated PBMCs, or as DNA extracted from either sample type. These data come from a study of blood T cell repertoires in COVID-19 (dated by TCRdb to 2019 to 2021). General notes on the study: The collaborator samples originated in the United States, Italy and Spain and spanned the acute and convalescent phases of COVID-19. The prospective study material was composed of cDNA or gDNA derived from T cells, B-cell-depleted T cells, or PBMCs. Deeply sampled blood TCRbeta repertoires from subjects exposed to, actively infected with, or recovered from COVID-19 were included in the dataset. The repertoires were made available in a free public database intended to serve as a resource for research on the immune response to SARS-CoV-2. The samples were drawn from the first 160 participants of the ongoing ImmuneRACE study and from 1,254 subjects provided by 6 global collaborators. The sample metadata nearly always contained a de-identified subject ID, COVID-19 status, age in years and sex. Where available, HLA class I and class II types were taken from metadata supplied by the sample provider and were not determined by assay-based typing. General conclusions and limits of the study: The amount of clinical and demographic metadata varied by source and participant and was provided uncurated.

TCRbeta CDR3 regions were amplified from genomic DNA by means of the immunoSEQ Assay, a bias-controlled multiplex PCR. From the authors' description of their analysis: The number of nucleated cells in each sample was estimated from the amplification of reference gene primers within the assay. To quantify the absolute abundance of each unique TCRbeta CDR3 rearrangement, sequence reads were collapsed and filtered. For each sample, productive Simpson clonality was calculated by taking the square root of Simpson's diversity index across productive rearrangements. TCRdb obtained this table from immuneACCESS and retained in-frame rearrangements with V and J assigned. These tables miss some clones; where compared with another copy, unresolved V genes account for less than half of the shortfall, and the remainder is unexplained. From that table come the V and J calls and clone size; the DNA was used to work out D and trimming. In this sample the table shows 150,000 to 200,000 clones, more than 75% of which occur a single time. The ten largest make up roughly 3.9% of the sample.

The V end loses 1 base and the J end loses 0 bases, and a stretch of 9 bases separates them. The CDR3 contains 16 residues, cysteine and phenylalanine counted. Only the CDR3 DNA is retained, 48 bases long and in frame from the first base. CDR1 and CDR2, looked up from the germline V gene, are KGHSH and LQKENI. The receptor's source is a man younger than 30 with active or convalescent COVID-19. The chain is encoded by TRBV18 joined to TRBJ2-2; no D gene call is confident. Sequenced sample: peripheral blood. The CDR3 in this case is CASSPHMRTNTGELFF. The nucleotide sequence is TGTGCCAGCTCACCACATATGAGGACGAACACCGGGGAGCTGTTTTTT. The entire variable domain, with the stretches around the CDR3 drawn from the reference TRBV18 and TRBJ2-2 proteins, is NAGVMQNPRHLVRRRGQEARLRCSPMKGHSHVYWYRQLPEEGLKFMVYLQKENIIDESGMPKERFSAEFPKEGPSILRIQQVVRGDSAAYFCASSPHMRTNTGELFFGEGSRLTVL.